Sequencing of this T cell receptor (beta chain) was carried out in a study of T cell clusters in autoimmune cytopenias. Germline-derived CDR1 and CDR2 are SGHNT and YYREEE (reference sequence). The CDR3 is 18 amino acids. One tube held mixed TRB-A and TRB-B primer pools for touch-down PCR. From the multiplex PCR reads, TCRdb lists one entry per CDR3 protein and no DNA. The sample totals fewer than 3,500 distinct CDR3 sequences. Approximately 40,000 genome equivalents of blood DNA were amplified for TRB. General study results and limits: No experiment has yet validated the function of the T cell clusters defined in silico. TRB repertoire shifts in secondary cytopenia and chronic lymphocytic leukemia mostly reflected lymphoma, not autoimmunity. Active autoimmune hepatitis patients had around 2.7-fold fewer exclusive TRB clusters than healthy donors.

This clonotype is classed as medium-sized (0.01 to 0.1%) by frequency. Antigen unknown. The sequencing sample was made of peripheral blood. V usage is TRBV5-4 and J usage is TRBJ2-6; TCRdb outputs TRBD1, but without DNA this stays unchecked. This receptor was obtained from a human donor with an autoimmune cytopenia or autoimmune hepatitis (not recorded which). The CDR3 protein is CASSFGTGGAVGANVLTF.